This TCR beta chain was sequenced during a study of cytomegalovirus exposure and HLA in healthy donors (dated by TCRdb to about 2017). In the study overall: According to an earlier analysis of 587 of the donors, 150 million to 200 million T cells yielded 120 million or so unique TCR beta sequences and 276 Gb of sequence data. An earlier analysis of roughly 600 of the donors used high-throughput TCR beta sequencing to judge whether each TCR beta V gene segment behaved as functional or pseudogenic. Donor age, sex, ethnicity and CMV serostatus were compiled together with the repertoire data. In addition to the first cohort of approximately 650 subjects, a separate validation cohort of under 150 different subjects was used. In a later genetic analysis, genome-wide SNP genotypes for about three fifths of the roughly 670 donors were used, and that subset was treated as a discovery cohort. An early release covering 500 to 750 HLA-typed donors comprised 300 to 350 gigabases of sequencing data and around 85 million unique TCR sequences. All discovery cohort repertoires had been generated using a single sequencing platform. On average, roughly 250,000 unique TCR beta nucleotide sequences were sequenced per donor among more than 350 genotyped donors of the cohort, with around 19% of those sequences being non-productive. The number of donors typed differed by locus, with roughly 620-630 for A, B, C, DRB1 and DQB1, more than 500 for DQA1, about 610 for DPA1, and around 450 for DPB1. Rather than using new phenotypic data, the later analysis identified candidate immune exposures from TCR beta sequences and from how often those sequences occurred across donors. Of the approximately 400 genotyped donors, roughly 80% were placed in the genetic ancestry cluster associated with self-reported Caucasian donors. The study was designed to test whether signatures of past pathogen exposure could be identified by cataloging public T cell receptors. A later analysis re-examined previously published TCR beta repertoires from about 670 donors and added high-resolution HLA genotyping to investigate patterns of TCR occurrence. The study profiled the T cell repertoires of under 700 subjects by immunosequencing and related them to cytomegalovirus serostatus. About five DR-DQ haplotypes were treated as single units for association and clustering because of strong linkage in the cohort. HLA typing covered class I and class II loci at four-digit resolution. To predict cytomegalovirus infection status, the study combined high-throughput TCR immunosequencing, statistical association of individual TCRs with disease status, and machine learning.

Library method: the immunoSEQ multiplex PCR assay. A mixture of 60 forward primers for TCR Vbeta segments and 13 reverse primers for TCR Jbeta segments was used in the multiplex PCR. The CDR3 region of rearranged TCR beta genes was amplified from genomic DNA with a multiplex PCR assay. Amplified TCR beta libraries were sequenced as 87-base-pair reads on the Illumina HiSeq System. Per the source publication's procedure: A later analysis counted approximately 74 million unique TCR beta chains across the 670 or so repertoires, and roughly 11 million of these chains were shared by at least two donors. Raw reads were error-corrected and collapsed into unique sequences by a nearest-neighbor algorithm in which closely related sequences were merged to remove PCR and sequencing errors. To assign V, D and J gene segments, CDR3 sequences were aligned to IMGT reference sequences. For a sequence to be retained, a match of at least six nucleotides to both a V gene segment and a J gene segment was required. Rearrangements were called productive when the CDR3 lacked stop codons and stayed in frame with V and J; all others were non-productive. CDR3 was defined by IMGT convention, running from the second conserved V-encoded cysteine to the conserved J-encoded phenylalanine. The earlier analysis of more than 450 of the donors excluded sequences that lacked an unambiguous match to a single V gene segment. In an earlier analysis of more than 500 of the donors, a V segment was called functional when productive rearrangements were above 56.7%, and segregating when the standard deviation between donors exceeded 5%. A statistical classification framework was built for diagnosing cytomegalovirus status from the catalog of TCR beta chain sequences. In a later analysis, TCR nucleotide sequences were compared against IMGT/GENE-DB human TR gene sequences so that V and J genes could be assigned. Using the TCRdist pipeline, a later analysis assigned CDR3 sequences along with most-parsimonious VDJ recombination scenarios. In a later analysis, each TCR beta chain was defined by its CDR3 amino acid sequence together with its V-gene family, and reads lacking a unique V-gene family were excluded. In a later analysis, some 600 highly shared, low-generation-probability nucleotide sequences were removed to address suspected cross-contamination and a sequencing artifact. In a later analysis, a clonal expansion index was calculated for each public chain from normalized within-repertoire ranks of inferred template counts. Generation probabilities in a later analysis came from a VDJ recombination model fitted to out-of-frame rearrangements, and those results were checked against IGoR. In a later analysis, hypergeometric tests were used to score TCR-TCR, TCR-HLA and TCR-CMV co-occurrence, with a repertoire-size bias correction applied to TCR pairs. A later analysis estimated false discovery rates by permuting HLA or CMV assignments 20 times. A later analysis grouped co-occurring TCRs with DBSCAN, adding TCRdist sequence similarity when clustering within HLA-allele-positive subsets. Co-occurrence clustering excluded repertoires with fewer than 30,000 or more than 120,000 public chains, plus five with anomalous nucleotide sharing. TCRdb obtained this table from immuneACCESS and retained in-frame rearrangements with V and J assigned. These tables miss some clones; where compared with another copy, unresolved V genes account for less than half of the shortfall, and the remainder is unexplained. V and J calls and clone size are those listed in that table; D and trimming were worked out from the DNA. The sample contains 200,000 to 250,000 clones, about 81% of them found a single time. Around 5.4% of the sample goes to the ten largest clones.

CDR1 SGHTA and CDR2 FQGNSA are derived from the germline V gene. The CDR3 numbers 15 residues from cysteine through phenylalanine. The entry retains the CDR3 DNA only, 45 bases that are in frame from base 1. The germline V and J ends show losses of 5 bases and 7 bases respectively, and no gene match explains 8 bases of the junction. Findings and caveats that apply to the study as a whole: The sequencing pipeline was judged likely to have produced a cluster of highly shared sequence variants as a technical artifact. The presence/absence analyses assumed that sequencing depth was roughly uniform across donors, and that assumption may not be true. Seventeen rarely observed V segments, including chromosome 9 orphons, were excluded from the earlier analysis of 550 to 700 of the donors because counts were too low. The study gave a list of about 160 TCR beta chains associated with cytomegalovirus. Compared with equally common non-associated chains, HLA-associated TCR beta chains in a later analysis were more clonally expanded and had lower generation probabilities. In a later analysis, the rate of TCR association differed among HLA loci, with DRB1 alleles having the most associated TCRs and HLA-C alleles having the fewest. Strong co-occurrence of HLA alleles, especially DR and DQ, made assigning TCR associations to individual alleles difficult. A later analysis associated 16,951 TCR beta sequences with specific HLA alleles at a false discovery rate of 0.05. In an earlier analysis of some 500 of the donors, most TCR beta V segments appeared in productive rearrangements about 87% or about 30% of the time, broadly matching IMGT annotations. An association between a missense DCLRE1C variant and V-gene and J-gene trimming of TCR beta chains was found in a later genetic analysis and replicated in an independent cohort. A further reported finding was that TCR beta sequences accurately predicted the HLA-A and HLA-B alleles for most subjects in the first cohort. Several of the top co-occurrence clusters appeared to be linked to parvovirus B19, influenza, CMV and Epstein-Barr virus, according to a later analysis. A later genetic analysis reported fewer N-insertions in productive TCRs among donors in an Asian-associated ancestry cluster than the roughly 720-donor mean. Only TCR beta chains were sequenced in this cohort, and the absence of alpha or paired-chain data limited detectable features. Most TCR sequences were observed very rarely across donors, whereas some public TCRs were present in many individuals. In vitro tests confirmed that a few of the cytomegalovirus-associated TCR beta chains recognize cytomegalovirus antigens. HLA typing was unavailable for some donors at each locus, so association tests used only the typed subset. The classifier was reported to diagnose cytomegalovirus status with high specificity and sensitivity in both the original cohort and the validation cohort. According to a later analysis, most CMV-associated TCR beta chains appeared to be HLA-restricted, and the HLA associations seemed to be driven largely by CMV exposure. The 87-base-pair reads could not distinguish some IMGT-functional V segments, including TRBV6-2 and TRBV6-3, so those segments were excluded. CMV serostatus was the only immune exposure information available for the cohort. It was suggested by the authors that the approach could potentially be generalized to other disease states and immunological phenotypes. Correlated functional status among segregating V segments might reflect linkage disequilibrium, but an unknown experimental factor could not be ruled out.

The cohort comprised 666 healthy bone marrow donors. At the time of sampling, every cohort member was nominally healthy, though immune exposures that went unrecorded were likely present. The donor was CMV seropositive and belonged to the group of 250 to 300 seropositive cohort members. A peripheral blood sample was collected from each donor, and TCR beta sequencing was performed on peripheral blood mononuclear cells. The Qiagen DNeasy Blood Extraction Kit was used to extract genomic DNA from the blood cell samples. In the case of this clone: Which antigen it targets is not known. The input lacks base qualities; no much larger clone sits a single base away.

The chain was built from TRBV7-2 and TRBJ1-4, and 9 junction bases match TRBD1. The clonotype comes from a woman aged 40 to 50 in good health and CMV-seropositive. The sample was PBMCs. The nucleotides are TGTGCCAGCAGCCCACAGGGGGCTGGGGGTGAAAAACTGTTTTTT. This gives the protein CASSPQGAGGEKLFF. With the portions outside the CDR3 filled from the reference TRBV7-2 and TRBJ1-4 genes, the complete variable region becomes GAGVSQSPSNKVTEKGKDVELRCDPISGHTALYWYRQSLGQGLEFLIYFQGNSAPDKSGLPSDRFSAERTGGSVSTLTIQRTQQEDSAVYLCASSPQGAGGEKLFFGSGTQLSVL.